One and the same sample provided the 27 T cell receptor beta chains below, sequenced in a study of human T cells and chemical hapten exposure (dated by TCRdb to the early 2020s). The library was built by means of RACE. For sequencing, a NextSeq 500 was employed. The public reads were reprocessed in TCRdb via fastp at Q25 and MiXCR, keeping in-frame beta chains. CDR3 protein duplicates are merged, each entry listing the most common genes and DNA. The sample records around 53,000 distinct CDR3 sequences, less than 9.5% of which are singletons. The ten largest clonotypes hold just under 4.5% of the sample. Explained via the paper, the time point label denotes: patch test 1, 2 weeks after DPC sensitization. The treatment or condition label for this specimen denotes: therapeutic diphenylcyclopropenone sensitization with weekly scalp DPC. Specimen: whole blood, collected in connection with sensitization to the hapten diphenylcyclopropenone (DPC). The receptors originated from a woman in her forties or fifties with alopecia areata. Some clones in this sample may be carry-over from other donors' samples.

The J gene is TRBJ1-1, the V gene TRBV7-2, with D possibly being TRBD1 (5 bases). This CDR3 has 14 residues. CDR1 and CDR2 from the germline V gene are SGHTA and FQGNSA. V shed 1 base and J shed 1 base, with 7 bases lying between them. The CDR3 DNA is TGTGCCAGCAGCTTAGGTGGGGCGAACACTGAAGCTTTCTTT. It codes for CASSLGGANTEAFF.

The V gene is TRBV7-2, the J gene TRBJ2-3; no clear D. The V end was cut by 0 bases, the J end by 2 bases, with 9 bases between. The CDR3 has 15 amino acids. CDR1 SGHTA and CDR2 FQGNSA come from the germline V gene. The CDR3 spells CASSLASGTTDTQYF. The CDR3 region has the DNA TGTGCCAGCAGCTTAGCCAGTGGAACCACAGATACGCAGTATTTT.

Many counts were recorded for this clonotype. The rearrangement links TRBV7-6 to TRBJ2-3; D might be TRBD1 (7 bases). Per the germline V gene, CDR1 is SGHVS and CDR2 is FNYEAQ. CDR3 length equals 16 residues. Between the trimmed V and J ends, which lost 3 bases and 2 bases, there was a span of 15 bases. CDR3 protein: CASSLRTGLYTDTQYF. The CDR3 region has the DNA TGTGCCAGCAGCTTGAGGACAGGACTATACACAGATACGCAGTATTTT.

This clonotype was counted between two and nine times. The V call is TRBV6-2 or TRBV6-3, the J call TRBJ2-7, with TRBD1 matching over 8 bases. The V gene end was trimmed by 4 bases and the J gene end by 3 bases; junction bases not matched to a gene: 8. Germline V gene sequence: CDR1 MNHEY, CDR2 SVGEGT. This CDR3 spans 15 amino acids. The DNA for the CDR3 is TGTGCCAGCAGTTCACCCCCTACAGGGGGCTACGAGCAGTACTTC. It specifies CASSSPPTGGYEQYF.

In its sample, this clonotype was seen many times. One junction end does not reproduce the germline sequence, and a read error may be involved. The chain combines TRBV12-3 or TRBV12-4 with TRBJ2-1; 10 bases map to TRBD2. The CDR3 totals 14 residues. CDR3 residues: CASSIAGGYNEQFF. Written as DNA, the CDR3 is TGTGCCAGCAGTATAGCGGGAGGTTACAATGAGCAGTTCTTC.

This clonotype was detected many times. This sequence joins TRBV7-2 and TRBJ2-3; maybe TRBD2 (6 bases). V was clipped by 5 bases and J by 6 bases, with 12 bases between them. The CDR3 covers 13 residues. CDR1 and CDR2 (germline): SGHTA, FQGNSA. This CDR3 reads CASSVRTTDTQYF. Written as DNA, the CDR3 is TGTGCCAGCAGCGTAAGGACTACGGATACGCAGTATTTT.

This clonotype has at least ten counts. The rearrangement uses TRBV18 and TRBJ2-1; TRBD2 agrees at 12 bases. The CDR3 sequence is 16 residues long. The trim removed 3 bases at V and 6 bases at J, leaving 6 bases unmatched. Germline-derived CDR1 and CDR2 are KGHSH and LQKENI. The CDR3 is CASSPQGLAGFNEQFF. In DNA, the CDR3 is TGTGCCAGCTCACCCCAGGGACTAGCGGGTTTCAATGAGCAGTTCTTC.

This clonotype was detected a few times. The gene calls are TRBV29-1 and TRBJ1-2, with D possibly TRBD1 on 6 matching bases. Germline V CDR1 and CDR2: SQVTM, ANQGSEA. V shed 4 bases and J shed 6 bases, with 15 bases lying between them. The CDR3 sequence is 13 residues long. CDR3 coding DNA: TGCAGCGTTGCCCAAGGGACACTTGATGGCTACACCTTC. It codes for CSVAQGTLDGYTF.

V gene TRBV7-9 combines with J gene TRBJ2-3; 11 bases map to TRBD2. V lost 10 bases to trimming and J lost 2 bases; unmatched junction nucleotides: 5. This CDR3 is built from 14 residues. From germline, CDR1 is SEHNR and CDR2 FQNEAQ (reference sequence). CDR3 bases: TGTGCCACCGGGACTAGCGGAAACACAGATACGCAGTATTTT. Translated: CATGTSGNTDTQYF.

The sample holds many counts of this clonotype. The chain has TRBV20-1 and TRBJ2-1; 11 positions match TRBD2. There are 16 residues in the CDR3. Germline V gene lookup returns CDR1 DFQATT and CDR2 SNEGSKA (reference sequence). V dropped 2 bases and J dropped 10; count of bases not matched to a gene: 13. This CDR3 is CSARFSGRARSTEQFF. The DNA of the CDR3 is TGCAGTGCTAGATTTAGCGGGAGGGCACGTTCCACCGAGCAGTTCTTC.

The sample holds a few counts of this clonotype. The V gene is TRBV20-1, the J gene TRBJ2-2, with D possibly TRBD2 on 5 matching bases. The CDR3 consists of 14 residues. CDR1 and CDR2 from the germline V gene are DFQATT and SNEGSKA (reference sequence). The V and J ends lost 2 bases and 1 base respectively, with 8 bases between them. The CDR3 region is CSARSRENTGELFF. CDR3 nucleotide sequence: TGCAGTGCTAGATCCCGGGAGAACACCGGGGAGCTGTTTTTT.

In its sample, this clonotype was seen many times. V usage is TRBV6-6 and J usage is TRBJ1-5; TRBD1 is a possible D gene (5 bases). V dropped 6 bases and J dropped 5 bases, with 11 bases sitting between them. Per the germline V gene, CDR1 is MNHNY and CDR2 is SVGAGI (reference sequence). The CDR3 totals 13 residues. CDR3 sequence reads: CASRGRVDQPQHF. CDR3 nucleotide sequence: TGTGCCAGCAGAGGCAGGGTAGATCAGCCCCAGCATTTT.

This clonotype was observed at least ten times. This chain connects TRBV5-1 to TRBJ2-2, with 10 bases aligning to TRBD2. Germline V gives CDR1 SGHRS, CDR2 YFSETQ. J lost 9 bases, V lost 0 bases, and 8 bases had no gene match. The CDR3 totals 16 residues. CDR3 in amino acids: CASSLEGSSGSRELFF. The CDR3 bases are TGCGCCAGCAGCTTGGAGGGGTCTAGCGGGAGCCGGGAGCTGTTTTTT.

This clonotype was seen ten or more times. The V gene is TRBV14, the J gene TRBJ2-7; 9 positions agree with TRBD1. With 1 base clipped from V and 1 base from J, the junction kept 2 bases outside the gene matches. The length of the CDR3 is 15 residues. Germline assignment: CDR1 SGHDN and CDR2 FVKESK. The CDR3 DNA reads TGTGCCAGCAGCCAAGGGACAGGGGTTTCCTACGAGCAGTACTTC. It translates to CASSQGTGVSYEQYF.

The chain couples TRBV5-1 to TRBJ2-1; 11 bases are shared with TRBD2. V shed 0 bases and J 7 bases; nucleotides not matched to a gene: 9. The CDR3 loop spans 17 amino acids. Germline-derived CDR1 and CDR2 are SGHRS and YFSETQ. The CDR3 DNA follows: TGCGCCAGCAGCTTGGAGTCTGGACTAGCGGGTCCTAATGAGCAGTTCTTC. It codes for CASSLESGLAGPNEQFF.

Many counts were recorded for this clonotype. V gene TRBV3-1 combines with J gene TRBJ2-1; 9 positions agree with TRBD2. The V gene's germline CDR1 is LGHDT and CDR2 YNNKEL (reference sequence). After removal of 1 base from V and 7 bases from J, the junction contained 8 bases not matched to a gene. This CDR3 spans 16 amino acids. The CDR3 sequence is CASSQGQAGGRNEQFF. In DNA form, the CDR3 reads TGTGCCAGCAGCCAAGGTCAAGCGGGAGGTCGGAATGAGCAGTTCTTC.

The sample holds many counts of this clonotype. The chain joins TRBV11-2 to TRBJ2-7; 13 bases fit TRBD2. CDR1 and CDR2 from the germline V gene are SGHAT and FQNNGV. With V trimmed by 1 base and J by 4 bases, 10 bases remained unmatched. The CDR3 totals 18 residues. This chain's CDR3 is CASSLATIPGLAGYEQYF. DNA of the CDR3: TGTGCCAGCAGCTTAGCCACGATCCCGGGACTAGCGGGATACGAGCAGTACTTC.

The rearrangement joins TRBV30 to TRBJ1-1; D unclear. The ends were cut back, 2 bases at V and 3 bases at J, with 16 bases in the middle. Germline CDR1 is GTSNPN and CDR2 is SVGIG (reference sequence). This CDR3 has 15 amino acids. CDR3 bases: TGTGCCTGGAGTCCGATTACCAAAAGGGACACTGAAGCTTTCTTT. Translated: CAWSPITKRDTEAFF. The whole variable domain, remainder taken from reference TRBV30 and TRBJ1-1, is SQTIHQWPATLVQPVGSPLSLECTVEGTSNPNLYWYRQAAGRGLQLLFYSVGIGQISSEVPQNLSASRPQDRQFILSSKKLLLSDSGFYLCAWSPITKRDTEAFFGQGTRLTVV.

In this sample, this clonotype turned up many times. The chain has TRBV7-7 and TRBJ2-5; TRBD1 is a possible D gene (5 bases). The CDR3 length is 13 residues. Trimming stripped 1 base from V and 5 bases from J, with 8 bases between. The germline CDR1 and CDR2 sequences are SSHAT and FNYEAQ (reference sequence). The CDR3 sequence: CASSLGGHETQYF. CDR3 in DNA: TGTGCCAGCAGCTTAGGAGGACACGAGACCCAGTACTTC. Drawing the rest from reference TRBV7-7 and TRBJ2-5, the complete variable domain is GAGVSQSPRYKVTKRGQDVTLRCDPISSHATLYWYQQALGQGPEFLTYFNYEAQPDKSGLPSDRFSAERPEGSISTLTIQRTEQRDSAMYRCASSLGGHETQYFGPGTRLLVL.

This clonotype came up many times. V gene TRBV7-2 combines with J gene TRBJ1-5, with D hard to call. The CDR3 extends over 15 amino acids. The germline V gene has CDR1 SGHTA and CDR2 FQGNSA. Trimming cost V 4 bases and J 3 bases, with 13 bases left between them. In DNA, the CDR3 is TGTGCCAGCAGCTCAGGTCCGCTAAACAATCAGCCCCAGCATTTT. As protein: CASSSGPLNNQPQHF.

Note on this clonotype: A much larger clone sits a single nucleotide away, making a read error possible. The chain couples TRBV29-1 to TRBJ2-7; 8 positions match TRBD2. The CDR3 has 14 residues. The germline gives CDR1 SQVTM, CDR2 ANQGSEA. The CDR3 reads CSVGPKAGGYEKYF. The CDR3 DNA reads TGCAGCGTTGGCCCCAAGGCGGGAGGCTACGAGAAGTACTTC.

This clonotype was detected many times. The genes are TRBV14 and TRBJ2-7, with 10 bases aligning to TRBD1. The CDR3 spans 16 residues. Per the germline V gene, CDR1 is SGHDN and CDR2 is FVKESK. Trimming at V came to 6 bases and at J to 6 bases, leaving 14 bases not matched to a gene. The DNA of the CDR3 is TGTGCCAGCAGTCGCACTCCGGGACAGGGGATCGGCGAGCAGTACTTC. Amino acids: CASSRTPGQGIGEQYF.

The chain links TRBV29-1 to TRBJ2-1; the D gene could be TRBD1 or TRBD2 (5 bases each). V was shortened by 5 bases and J by 6 bases, with 17 bases between the two germline ends. CDR1 SQVTM and CDR2 ANQGSEA come from the germline V gene. CDR3 length: 14 amino acids. CDR3 amino acids: CSVSAGLEGNEQFF. The CDR3 DNA follows: TGCAGCGTTTCGGCAGGGCTTGAGGGCAATGAGCAGTTCTTC.

In its sample, this clonotype was seen many times. V and J are TRBV12-3 or TRBV12-4 and TRBJ1-6; no firm D call. The CDR3 length is 11 residues. Trimming stripped 6 bases from V and 7 bases from J, with 4 bases between. The chain's CDR3 is CASSRNSPLHF. CDR3 in DNA: TGTGCCAGCAGCAGAAATTCACCCCTCCACTTT.

This clonotype appeared a few times. The chain joins TRBV6-6 to TRBJ2-4; D is uncertain. V was trimmed by 5 bases and J by 11 bases, leaving 7 bases between them. The germline V gene has CDR1 MNHNY and CDR2 SVGAGI (reference sequence). The CDR3 has 10 amino acids. The CDR3 here is CASSAEVQYF. DNA of the CDR3: TGTGCCAGCAGTGCTGAGGTTCAGTACTTC.

This clonotype was observed many times. The chain recombines TRBV6-2 or TRBV6-3 with TRBJ1-1; D unresolved. V was trimmed by 4 bases and J by 0 bases, leaving 12 bases between them. This CDR3 has 15 residues. Per germline, CDR1 MNHEY and CDR2 SVGEGT. The CDR3 DNA is TGTGCCAGCAGTTCCATAGGGCGGATGAACACTGAAGCTTTCTTT. The encoded protein is CASSSIGRMNTEAFF.

Many counts were recorded for this clonotype. This chain links TRBV29-1 with TRBJ1-5, with D possibly TRBD1 on 5 matching bases. V dropped 4 bases and J dropped 1 base, with 11 bases sitting between them. CDR1 SQVTM and CDR2 ANQGSEA come from the germline V gene. The CDR3 covers 14 residues. CDR3 bases: TGCAGCGTTGGTAACCAGGGCAGCAATCAGCCCCAGCATTTT. Its translation: CSVGNQGSNQPQHF.